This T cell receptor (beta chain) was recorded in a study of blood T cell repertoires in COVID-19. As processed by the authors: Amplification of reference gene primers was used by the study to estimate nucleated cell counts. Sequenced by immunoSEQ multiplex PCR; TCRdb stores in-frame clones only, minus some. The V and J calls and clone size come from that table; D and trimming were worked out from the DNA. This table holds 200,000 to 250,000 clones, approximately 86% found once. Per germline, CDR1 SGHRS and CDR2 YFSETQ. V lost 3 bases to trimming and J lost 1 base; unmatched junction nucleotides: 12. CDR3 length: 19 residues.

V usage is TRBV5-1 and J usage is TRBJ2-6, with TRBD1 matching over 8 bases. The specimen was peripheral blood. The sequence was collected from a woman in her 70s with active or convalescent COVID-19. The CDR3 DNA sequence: TGCGCCAGCAGCTCAGGACAGGGTTCGATAGGGTCTGGGGCCAACGTCCTGACTTTC. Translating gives CASSSGQGSIGSGANVLTF.